Sequencing of this T cell receptor beta chain was carried out in a study of human T cells and chemical hapten exposure. General study results and limits: Expanded TCR counts at PT1 were positively correlated with the patch test score. Expanded TCRs created a significantly greater count of big CDR3 similarity clusters than controls did.

This CDR3 spans 16 amino acids. V was pared by 0 bases and J by 8 bases, with 3 bases of the junction left unmatched. Per germline, CDR1 LGHNA and CDR2 YSLEER. Time point reported: pre-sensitization, week 0. Regarding treatment: therapeutic diphenylcyclopropenone sensitization with weekly scalp DPC. The library gave individual cDNA molecules unique molecular identifiers. TCRdb fed the RACE reads into MiXCR, producing one record per CDR3 protein. The sample contains 35,000 to 40,000 distinct CDR3 sequences, more than 9% of which appear only once. In this sample, this clonotype turned up many times. Antigen unknown.

The TCR comes from a man aged 30-40 years with alopecia areata. Some clones in this sample may be carry-over from other donors' samples. The chain employs TRBV4-3 and TRBJ2-1; TRBD2 aligns across 14 bases. The material was whole blood, obtained in connection with sensitization to the hapten diphenylcyclopropenone (DPC). The CDR3 loop is CASSQDRLAGGHEQFF. The CDR3 nucleotides are TGCGCCAGCAGCCAAGATCGACTAGCGGGAGGGCATGAGCAGTTCTTC.